The entry below describes one TCR beta chain. These data originate in a study of blood T cell repertoires in COVID-19. On the study more broadly: T cells, B-cell-depleted T cells, or PBMCs supplied cDNA or gDNA.

TCRdb's table, derived via immunoSEQ multiplex PCR, lists solely in-frame clones and lacks some. The sample consists of 60,000 to 70,000 clones, roughly three quarters of them appearing once. CDR3 length equals 13 residues. V was trimmed by 5 bases and J by 5 bases, leaving 11 bases between them. This sequence joins TRBV12-3 or TRBV12-4 and TRBJ2-3; D is uncertain. The clonotype comes from a woman in her sixties or seventies with acute or convalescent COVID-19. The sample taken for sequencing was peripheral blood. The CDR3 here is CASSLTALDTQYF. In nucleotides, the CDR3 is TGTGCCAGCAGTCTAACCGCACTAGATACGCAGTATTTT.